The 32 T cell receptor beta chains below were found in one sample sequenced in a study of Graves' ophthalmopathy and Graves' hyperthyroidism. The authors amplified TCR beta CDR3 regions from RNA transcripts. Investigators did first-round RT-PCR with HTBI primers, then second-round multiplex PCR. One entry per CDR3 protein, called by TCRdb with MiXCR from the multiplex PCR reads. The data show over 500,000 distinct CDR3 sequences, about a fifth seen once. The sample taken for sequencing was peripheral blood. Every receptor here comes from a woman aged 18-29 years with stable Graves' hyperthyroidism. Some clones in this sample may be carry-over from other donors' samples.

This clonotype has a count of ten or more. For the CDR3, the DNA is TGCAGTGCTGATTTGACCGAGAATCAGCCCCAGCATTTT. Its protein is CSADLTENQPQHF. The chain is built from TRBV20-1 and TRBJ1-5; unclear D gene. CDR1 DFQATT and CDR2 SNEGSKA come from the germline V gene (reference sequence). The CDR3 extends over 13 amino acids. Deletions cut 5 bases from V and 4 bases from J, with 12 bases between.

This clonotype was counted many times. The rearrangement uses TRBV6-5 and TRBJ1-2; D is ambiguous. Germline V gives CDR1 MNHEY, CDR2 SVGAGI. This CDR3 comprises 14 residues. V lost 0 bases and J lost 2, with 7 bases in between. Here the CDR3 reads CASSYSAQNYGYTF. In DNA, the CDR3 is TGTGCCAGCAGTTACTCTGCCCAGAACTATGGCTACACCTTC.

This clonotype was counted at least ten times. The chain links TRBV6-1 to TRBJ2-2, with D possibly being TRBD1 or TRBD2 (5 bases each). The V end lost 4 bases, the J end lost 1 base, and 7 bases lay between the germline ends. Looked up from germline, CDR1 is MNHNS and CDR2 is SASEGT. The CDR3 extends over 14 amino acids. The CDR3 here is CASSVGVNTGELFF. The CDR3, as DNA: TGTGCCAGCAGTGTGGGGGTGAACACCGGGGAGCTGTTTTTT.

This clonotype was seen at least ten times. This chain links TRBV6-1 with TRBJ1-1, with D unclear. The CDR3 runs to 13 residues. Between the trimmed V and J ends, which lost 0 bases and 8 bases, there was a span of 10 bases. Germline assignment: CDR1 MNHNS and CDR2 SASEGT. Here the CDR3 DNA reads TGTGCCAGCAGTGAAGCGTGGCGGGAGGAAGCTTTCTTT. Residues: CASSEAWREEAFF.

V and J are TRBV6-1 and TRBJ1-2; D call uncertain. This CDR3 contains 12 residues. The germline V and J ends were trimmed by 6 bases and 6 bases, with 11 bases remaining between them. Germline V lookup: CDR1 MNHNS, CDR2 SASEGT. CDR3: CASSPDVHGYTF. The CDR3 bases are TGTGCCAGCAGCCCGGACGTACATGGCTACACCTTC.

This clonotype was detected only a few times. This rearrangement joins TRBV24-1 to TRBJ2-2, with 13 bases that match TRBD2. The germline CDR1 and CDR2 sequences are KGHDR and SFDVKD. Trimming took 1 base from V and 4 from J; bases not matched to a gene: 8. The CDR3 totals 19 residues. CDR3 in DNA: TGTGCCACCAGTGATTTCCCGACTAGCGGGGGGCCTTTCACCGGGGAGCTGTTTTTT. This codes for CATSDFPTSGGPFTGELFF.

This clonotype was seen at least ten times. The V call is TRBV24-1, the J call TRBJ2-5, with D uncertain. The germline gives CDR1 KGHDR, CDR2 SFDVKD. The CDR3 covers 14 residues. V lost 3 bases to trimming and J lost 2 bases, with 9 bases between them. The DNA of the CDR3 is TGTGCCACCAGTGATATAGGGCAGCAAGAGACCCAGTACTTC. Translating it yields CATSDIGQQETQYF.

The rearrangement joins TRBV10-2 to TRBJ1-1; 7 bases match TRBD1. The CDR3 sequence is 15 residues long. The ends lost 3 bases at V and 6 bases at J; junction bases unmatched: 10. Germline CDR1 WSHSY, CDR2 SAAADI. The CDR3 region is CASSDWLDREAEAFF. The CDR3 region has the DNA TGCGCCAGCAGTGACTGGCTCGACAGGGAAGCTGAAGCTTTCTTT.

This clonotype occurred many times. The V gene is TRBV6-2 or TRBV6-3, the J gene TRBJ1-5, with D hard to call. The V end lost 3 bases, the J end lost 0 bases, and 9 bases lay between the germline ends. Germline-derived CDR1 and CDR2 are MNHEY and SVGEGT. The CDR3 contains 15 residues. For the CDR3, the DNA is TGTGCCAGCAGTTATCCCGGATATAGCAATCAGCCCCAGCATTTT. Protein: CASSYPGYSNQPQHF.

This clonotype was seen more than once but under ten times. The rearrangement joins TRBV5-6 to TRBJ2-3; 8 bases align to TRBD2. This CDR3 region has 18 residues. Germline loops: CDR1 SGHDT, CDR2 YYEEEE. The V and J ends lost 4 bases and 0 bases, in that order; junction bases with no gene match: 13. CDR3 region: CASSPTSGYWSSTDTQYF. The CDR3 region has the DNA TGTGCCAGCAGCCCAACTAGCGGATATTGGTCTAGCACAGATACGCAGTATTTT.

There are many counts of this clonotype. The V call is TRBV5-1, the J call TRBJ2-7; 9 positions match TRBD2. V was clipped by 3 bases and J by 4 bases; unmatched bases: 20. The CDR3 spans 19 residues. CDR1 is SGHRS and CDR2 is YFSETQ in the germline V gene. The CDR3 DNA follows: TGCGCCAGCAGCTCGACCGGGACTAGCCGAAAACAAAACCCATACGAGCAGTACTTC. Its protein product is CASSSTGTSRKQNPYEQYF.

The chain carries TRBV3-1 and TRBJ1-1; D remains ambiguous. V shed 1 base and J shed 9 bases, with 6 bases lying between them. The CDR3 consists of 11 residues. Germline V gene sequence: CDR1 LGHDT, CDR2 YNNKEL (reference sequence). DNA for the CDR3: TGTGCCAGCAGCCAAGGAGGTAAAGCTTTCTTT. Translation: CASSQGGKAFF.

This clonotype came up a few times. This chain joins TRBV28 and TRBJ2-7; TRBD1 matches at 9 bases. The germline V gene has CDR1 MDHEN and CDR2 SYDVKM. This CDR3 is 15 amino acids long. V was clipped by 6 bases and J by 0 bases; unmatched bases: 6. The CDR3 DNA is TGTGCCAGCAGAAGACAGGGGGGAGACTCCTACGAGCAGTACTTC. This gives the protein CASRRQGGDSYEQYF. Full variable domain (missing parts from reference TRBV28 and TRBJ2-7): DVKVTQSSRYLVKRTGEKVFLECVQDMDHENMFWYRQDPGLGLRLIYFSYDVKMKEKGDIPEGYSVSREKKERFSLILESASTNQTSMYLCASRRQGGDSYEQYFGPGTRLTVT.

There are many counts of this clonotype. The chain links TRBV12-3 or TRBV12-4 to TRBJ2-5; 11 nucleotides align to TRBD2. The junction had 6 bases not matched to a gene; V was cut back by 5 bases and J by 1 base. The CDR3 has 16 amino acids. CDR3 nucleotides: TGTGCCAGCAGTACTAGCGGGGGAGATCGCCAAGAGACCCAGTACTTC. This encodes CASSTSGGDRQETQYF.

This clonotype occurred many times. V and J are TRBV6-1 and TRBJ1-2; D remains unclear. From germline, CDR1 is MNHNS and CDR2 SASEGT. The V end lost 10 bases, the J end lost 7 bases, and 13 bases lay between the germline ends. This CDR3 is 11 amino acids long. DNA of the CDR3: TGTGCCACCCGCCGACAAGGTGGCTACACCTTC. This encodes CATRRQGGYTF.

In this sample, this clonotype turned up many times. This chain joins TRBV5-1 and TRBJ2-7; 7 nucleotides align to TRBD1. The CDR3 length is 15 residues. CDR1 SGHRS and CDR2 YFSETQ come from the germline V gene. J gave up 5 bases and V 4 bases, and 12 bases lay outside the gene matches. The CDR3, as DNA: TGCGCCAGCAGCCCGCTAGACAGGGAGTACGACGAGCAGTACTTC. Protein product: CASSPLDREYDEQYF.

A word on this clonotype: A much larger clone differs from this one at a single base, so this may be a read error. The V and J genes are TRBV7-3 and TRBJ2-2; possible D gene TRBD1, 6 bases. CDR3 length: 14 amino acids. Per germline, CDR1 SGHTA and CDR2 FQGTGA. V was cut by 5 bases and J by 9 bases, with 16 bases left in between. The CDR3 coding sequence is TGTGCCAGCAGCCCACAGGGTGGACACTGGGAGCTGTTTTTT. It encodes CASSPQGGHWELFF.

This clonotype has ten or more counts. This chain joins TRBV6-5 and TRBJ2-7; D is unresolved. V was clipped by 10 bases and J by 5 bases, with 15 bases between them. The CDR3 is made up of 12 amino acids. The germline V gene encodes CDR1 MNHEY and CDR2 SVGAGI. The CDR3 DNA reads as TGTGCCACACGTCCTTCCACGAACGAGCAGTACTTC. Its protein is CATRPSTNEQYF.

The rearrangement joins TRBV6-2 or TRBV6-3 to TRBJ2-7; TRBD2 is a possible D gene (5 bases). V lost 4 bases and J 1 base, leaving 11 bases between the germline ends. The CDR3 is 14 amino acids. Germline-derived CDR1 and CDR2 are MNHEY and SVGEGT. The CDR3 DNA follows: TGTGCCAGCAGTTTTGGACTGGAGTCCTACGAGCAGTACTTC. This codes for CASSFGLESYEQYF.

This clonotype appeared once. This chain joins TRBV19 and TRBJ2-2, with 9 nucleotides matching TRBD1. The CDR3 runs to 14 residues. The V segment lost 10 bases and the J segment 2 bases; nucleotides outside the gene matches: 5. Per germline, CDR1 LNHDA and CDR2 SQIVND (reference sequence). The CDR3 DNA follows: TGTGCCATCCGGGACAGGGACAACACCGGGGAGCTGTTTTTT. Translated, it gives CAIRDRDNTGELFF.

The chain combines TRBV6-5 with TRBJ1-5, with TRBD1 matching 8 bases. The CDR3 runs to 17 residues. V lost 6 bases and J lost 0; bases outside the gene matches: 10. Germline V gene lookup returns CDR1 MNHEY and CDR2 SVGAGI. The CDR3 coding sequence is TGTGCCAGCAGCTTACAACAGGGGGTCTTTAGCAATCAGCCCCAGCATTTT. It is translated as CASSLQQGVFSNQPQHF.

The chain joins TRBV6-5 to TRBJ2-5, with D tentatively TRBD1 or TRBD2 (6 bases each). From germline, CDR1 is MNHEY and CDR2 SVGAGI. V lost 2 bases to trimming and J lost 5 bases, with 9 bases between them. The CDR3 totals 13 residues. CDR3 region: CASSYNGGETQYF. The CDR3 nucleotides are TGTGCCAGCAGTTACAACGGGGGCGAGACCCAGTACTTC.

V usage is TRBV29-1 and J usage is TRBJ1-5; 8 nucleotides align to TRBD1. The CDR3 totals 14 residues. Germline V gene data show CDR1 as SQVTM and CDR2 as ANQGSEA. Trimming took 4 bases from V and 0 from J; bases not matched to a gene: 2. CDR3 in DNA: TGCAGCGTTGTGGACAGGGATAGCAATCAGCCCCAGCATTTT. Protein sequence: CSVVDRDSNQPQHF.

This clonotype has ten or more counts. CDR3 loop: CASSQKGGYEQYF. In DNA form, the CDR3 reads TGTGCCAGCAGTCAAAAAGGGGGTTACGAGCAGTACTTC. The genes are TRBV6-2 or TRBV6-3 and TRBJ2-7; D is possibly TRBD1 (6 bases). Between the trimmed V and J ends, which lost 5 bases and 4 bases, there was a span of 12 bases. CDR3 length: 13 residues. The V gene's germline CDR1 is MNHEY and CDR2 SVGEGT.

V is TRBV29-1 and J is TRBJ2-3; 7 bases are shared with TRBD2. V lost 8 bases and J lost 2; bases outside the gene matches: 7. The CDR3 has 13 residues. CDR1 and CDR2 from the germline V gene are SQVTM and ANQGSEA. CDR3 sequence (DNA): TGCAGCAGCGCTAGCGGAAACACAGATACGCAGTATTTT. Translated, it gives CSSASGNTDTQYF.

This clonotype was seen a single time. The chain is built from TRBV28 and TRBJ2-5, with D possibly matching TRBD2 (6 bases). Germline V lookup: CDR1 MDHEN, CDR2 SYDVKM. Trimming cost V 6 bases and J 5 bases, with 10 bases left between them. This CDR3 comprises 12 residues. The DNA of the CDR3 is TGTGCCAGCAGAACGGGACTGGAGACCCAGTACTTC. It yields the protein CASRTGLETQYF.

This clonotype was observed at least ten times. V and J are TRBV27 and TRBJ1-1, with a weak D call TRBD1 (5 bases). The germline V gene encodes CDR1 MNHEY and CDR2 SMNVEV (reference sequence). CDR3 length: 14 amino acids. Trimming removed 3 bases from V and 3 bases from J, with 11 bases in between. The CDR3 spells CASSFWVGDTEAFF. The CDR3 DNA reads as TGTGCCAGCAGTTTCTGGGTAGGGGACACTGAAGCTTTCTTT.

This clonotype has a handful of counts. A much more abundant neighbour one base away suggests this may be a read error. DNA for the CDR3: TGTGCCAGCAGTCCAAGGACCTTAGGGGCTGAAGCTTGCTTT. Its translation: CASSPRTLGAEACF. The chain is built from TRBV12-3 or TRBV12-4 and TRBJ1-1; D perhaps matches TRBD1 (5 bases). The CDR3 consists of 14 residues.

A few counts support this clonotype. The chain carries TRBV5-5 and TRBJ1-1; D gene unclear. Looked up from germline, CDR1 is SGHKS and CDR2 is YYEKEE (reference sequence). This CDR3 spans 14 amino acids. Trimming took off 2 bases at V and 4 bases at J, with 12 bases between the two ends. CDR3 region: CASSFYYVATEAFF. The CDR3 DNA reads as TGTGCCAGCAGCTTTTATTATGTGGCCACTGAAGCTTTCTTT.

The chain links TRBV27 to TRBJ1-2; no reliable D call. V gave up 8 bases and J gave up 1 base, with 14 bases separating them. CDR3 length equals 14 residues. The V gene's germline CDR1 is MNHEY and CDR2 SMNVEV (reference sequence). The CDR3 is CASGSRWDNYGYTF. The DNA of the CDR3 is TGTGCCAGCGGGTCCCGGTGGGATAACTATGGCTACACCTTC.

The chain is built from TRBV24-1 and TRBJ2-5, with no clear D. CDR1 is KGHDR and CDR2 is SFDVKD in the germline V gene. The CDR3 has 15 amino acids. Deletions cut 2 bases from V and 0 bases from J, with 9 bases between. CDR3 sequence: CATSDYRGNQETQYF. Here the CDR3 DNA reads TGTGCCACCAGTGATTACAGAGGAAACCAAGAGACCCAGTACTTC.

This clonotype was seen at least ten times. CDR3 protein: CASSLDPGDETEAFF. The CDR3 DNA is TGCGCCAGCAGCTTGGATCCGGGGGACGAAACTGAAGCTTTCTTT. The J gene is TRBJ1-1, the V gene TRBV5-1; maybe TRBD1 (5 bases). The ends were cut back, 0 bases at V and 5 bases at J, with 14 bases in the middle. CDR1 SGHRS and CDR2 YFSETQ come from the germline V gene. This CDR3 contains 15 residues.